This T cell receptor (beta chain) was captured by sequencing in a study of vaccination and CD4 T cells after COVID-19. The Oncomine TCR Beta short-read assay was what sequenced the DNA obtained from cultured CD4+ T cells. TCRdb re-analysed the PCR reads in MiXCR, keeping a single row per CDR3 protein. The table lists about 19,000 distinct CDR3 sequences, approximately 50% of them singletons. Treatment indicated: approximately 10-day PBMC culture with coronavirus spike peptide pools or control peptides (ViraFEST assay). The CDR3 is 15 amino acids. Trimming pared 5 bases from V and 6 bases from J, leaving 17 bases between. Germline values: CDR1 WSHSY, CDR2 SAAADI. This clonotype was seen a handful of times. Its antigen remains unknown.

Material: CD4+ T cells from blood, cultured in vitro, obtained after SARS-CoV-2 vaccination. This chain links TRBV10-2 with TRBJ1-5, with D tentatively TRBD1 (6 bases). The source of this sequence is a human donor who had recovered from COVID-19. This chain's CDR3 is CASSRAAGDGQPQHF. CDR3 DNA sequence: TGCGCCAGCAGTCGGGCAGCAGGGGACGGTCAGCCCCAGCATTTT.